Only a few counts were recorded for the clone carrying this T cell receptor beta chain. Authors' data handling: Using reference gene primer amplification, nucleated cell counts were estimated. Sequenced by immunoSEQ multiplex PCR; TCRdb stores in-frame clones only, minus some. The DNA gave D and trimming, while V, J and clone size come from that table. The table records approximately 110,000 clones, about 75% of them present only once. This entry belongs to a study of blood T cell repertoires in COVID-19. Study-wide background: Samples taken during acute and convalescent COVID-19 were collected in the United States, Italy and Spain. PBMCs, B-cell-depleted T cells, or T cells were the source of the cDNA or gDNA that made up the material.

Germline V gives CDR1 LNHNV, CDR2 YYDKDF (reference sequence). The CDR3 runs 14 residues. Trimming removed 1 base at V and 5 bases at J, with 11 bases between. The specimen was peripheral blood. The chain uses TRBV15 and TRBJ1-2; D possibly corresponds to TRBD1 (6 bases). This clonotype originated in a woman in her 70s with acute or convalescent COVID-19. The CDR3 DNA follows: TGTGCCACCAGCAGAGTTGCGGGGGCATATGGCTACACCTTC. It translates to CATSRVAGAYGYTF.